These 22 T cell receptor beta chains were all obtained from the same sample, sequenced in a study of cytomegalovirus exposure and HLA in healthy donors (dated by TCRdb to the late 2010s). Libraries came from the immunoSEQ multiplex PCR assay. For the multiplex PCR, a mixture combining 60 forward primers for TCR Vbeta segments and 13 reverse primers for TCR Jbeta segments was used. As stored in TCRdb, this immuneACCESS dataset retains in-frame rearrangements with V and J assigned. A fraction of the clones does not appear; measured against another copy, unresolved V genes explain less than half of the discrepancy, and the remainder lacks a known reason. The sample records about 190,000 clones, 82% of which are singletons. Clones ranked in the top ten supply around 1.7% of the sample. The sample was PBMCs. The receptors come from a woman aged 18-35 years in good health and CMV-seronegative.

This chain connects TRBV10-3 to TRBJ1-5, with D perhaps TRBD1 (6 bases). With 3 bases removed from V and 0 bases from J, the gap between germline ends came to 12 bases. Germline values: CDR1 ENHRY, CDR2 SYGVKD. CDR3 length equals 16 residues. The CDR3 DNA sequence: TGTGCCATCAGTGACCCGGACAGTTATAGCAATCAGCCCCAGCATTTT. It specifies CAISDPDSYSNQPQHF.

DNA for the CDR3: TGTGCCAGCAGTTTGGAAGGGGGTCTGAACACTGAAGCTTTCTTT. It specifies CASSLEGGLNTEAFF. This sequence joins TRBV27 and TRBJ1-1, with a tentative D call TRBD1 (6 bases). This CDR3 is built from 15 residues. Germline CDR1 is MNHEY and CDR2 is SMNVEV (reference sequence). Trimming pared 3 bases from V and 0 bases from J, leaving 11 bases between.

This chain connects TRBV2 to TRBJ2-5; D possibly corresponds to TRBD2 (7 bases). V was shortened by 10 bases and J by 5 bases, with 11 bases between the two germline ends. From germline, CDR1 is SNHLY and CDR2 FYNNEI. The CDR3 consists of 11 residues. This CDR3 reads CANRGAETQYF. CDR3 sequence (DNA): TGTGCCAACCGGGGGGCGGAGACCCAGTACTTC.

In its sample, this clone was seen once. The chain recombines TRBV7-2 with TRBJ2-1, with D perhaps matching TRBD1 (7 bases). Germline CDR1 SGHTA, CDR2 FQGNSA. This CDR3 contains 14 residues. With 3 bases removed from V and 8 bases from J, the gap between germline ends came to 14 bases. The DNA of the CDR3 is TGTGCCAGCAGCTTTCCAGGGGGACTGGATGAGCAGTTCTTC. Translated: CASSFPGGLDEQFF.

Turning to this clone: The junction does not match germline at one end; this may be a read error. V and J are TRBV7-9 and TRBJ2-5, with 11 positions matching TRBD2. Per germline, CDR1 SEHNR and CDR2 FQNEAQ (reference sequence). CDR3 size: 16 residues. The CDR3 is CSSSTLAGGVQETQYF. CDR3 DNA: TGTTCCAGCAGCACCTTAGCGGGAGGGGTACAAGAGACCCAGTACTTC.

The sample holds a few counts of this clone. The chain recombines TRBV30 with TRBJ1-5; D unresolved. The V gene lost 2 bases and the J gene lost 11 bases, with 16 bases spanning the gap. Germline loops: CDR1 GTSNPN, CDR2 SVGIG (reference sequence). This CDR3 spans 13 amino acids. The chain's CDR3 is CAWSPRMPEAQHF. The CDR3 DNA reads TGTGCCTGGAGTCCTAGGATGCCAGAGGCCCAGCATTTT.

The sample holds a few counts of this clone. The V and J genes are TRBV5-6 and TRBJ2-3, with a tentative D call TRBD1 (6 bases). The CDR3 is 16 residues long. Germline loops: CDR1 SGHDT, CDR2 YYEEEE. V shed 4 bases and J shed 4 bases, with 19 bases lying between them. The CDR3: CASSDLQGPMADTQYF. The CDR3, as DNA: TGTGCCAGCAGCGACTTACAGGGCCCGATGGCAGATACGCAGTATTTT.

This sequence joins TRBV13 and TRBJ1-2; no firm D call. CDR3 length equals 17 residues. V was clipped by 7 bases and J by 0 bases, with 21 bases between them. Germline V lookup: CDR1 PRHDT, CDR2 FYEKMQ (reference sequence). CDR3 sequence: CASTPGMEAIPNYGYTF. In DNA form, the CDR3 reads TGTGCCAGCACGCCCGGGATGGAGGCGATTCCTAACTATGGCTACACCTTC.

A word on this clone: Other DNA variants within this sample encode the same CDR3. The CDR3 protein is CASSITGSNQPQHF. The CDR3 DNA reads TGTGCCAGTAGTATAACAGGGAGCAATCAGCCCCAGCATTTT. The V gene is TRBV19, the J gene TRBJ1-5; possible D gene TRBD1, 6 bases. Germline CDR1 LNHDA, CDR2 SQIVND (reference sequence). The V end lost 2 bases, the J end lost 1 base, and 6 bases lay between the germline ends. This CDR3 has 14 amino acids.

The chain combines TRBV4-1 with TRBJ1-2, with TRBD1 matching over 8 bases. CDR3 length: 14 residues. V shed 1 base and J 8 bases; nucleotides not matched to a gene: 6. Germline V gives CDR1 MGHRA, CDR2 YSYEKL. As DNA, the CDR3 is TGCGCCAGCAGCCAAGGGACAGGGTGGGGAGGCTACACCTTC. It is translated as CASSQGTGWGGYTF.

The rearrangement links TRBV7-2 to TRBJ1-6; D gene ambiguous. This CDR3 spans 14 amino acids. V lost 10 bases, J lost 8 bases, and 18 bases lay in between. CDR1 SGHTA and CDR2 FQGNSA come from the germline V gene. The CDR3 here is CATSTYYTDSPLHF. The CDR3 DNA sequence: TGTGCCACCTCGACCTACTATACGGATTCACCCCTCCACTTT.

The chain couples TRBV7-9 to TRBJ2-4; D is perhaps TRBD2 (6 bases). The CDR3 loop spans 12 amino acids. V was trimmed by 4 bases and J by 9 bases, leaving 10 bases between them. Germline CDR1 and CDR2: SEHNR and FQNEAQ (reference sequence). Here the CDR3 reads CASSSGVGIQYF. The CDR3 bases are TGTGCCAGCAGCTCGGGGGTCGGCATTCAGTACTTC. Supplemented by reference TRBV7-9 and TRBJ2-4, the full variable domain reads DTGVSQNPRHKITKRGQNVTFRCDPISEHNRLYWYRQTLGQGPEFLTYFQNEAQLEKSRLLSDRFSAERPKGSFSTLEIQRTEQGDSAMYLCASSSGVGIQYFGAGTRLSVL.

The chain recombines TRBV7-9 with TRBJ2-5; D ambiguous. The DNA end is more similar to TRBJ2-7, so the J call may be wrong. The CDR3 totals 14 residues. Germline CDR1 reads SEHNR; CDR2 reads FQNEAQ (reference sequence). CDR3 sequence reads: CASSPRGRIYEQYF. The CDR3 DNA follows: TGTGCCAGCAGCCCCCGAGGTAGGATCTACGAGCAGTACTTC.

The chain uses TRBV28 and TRBJ2-3, with 10 bases identical to TRBD2. The CDR3 has 15 amino acids. Germline trimming cut 6 bases from V and 1 base from J; bases unmatched to any gene: 4. Germline V gives CDR1 MDHEN, CDR2 SYDVKM. CDR3 nucleotides: TGTGCCAGCAGCTTGCTAGCGGGAGGCACAGATACGCAGTATTTT. Amino acid sequence: CASSLLAGGTDTQYF.

The J gene is TRBJ1-1, the V gene TRBV2; D remains ambiguous. Germline V lookup: CDR1 SNHLY, CDR2 FYNNEI. The CDR3 has 12 amino acids. Trimming took 6 bases from V and 3 from J, leaving 8 bases between them. The CDR3 bases are TGTGCCAGCAGACGACTTGACACTGAAGCTTTCTTT. Its protein product is CASRRLDTEAFF.

The chain couples TRBV7-9 to TRBJ2-3; 7 bases line up with TRBD1. This CDR3 is built from 13 residues. V shed 0 bases and J 11 bases; nucleotides not matched to a gene: 5. From germline, CDR1 is SEHNR and CDR2 FQNEAQ (reference sequence). This CDR3 reads CASSLALTGQQYF. The CDR3 DNA reads TGTGCCAGCAGCTTAGCGCTGACAGGGCAGCAGTATTTT.

The chain combines TRBV9 with TRBJ2-2; the match to TRBD1 covers 8 bases. Germline assignment: CDR1 SGDLS and CDR2 YYNGEE. V was pared by 4 bases and J by 0 bases, with 5 bases of the junction left unmatched. The CDR3 spans 16 residues. In nucleotides, the CDR3 is TGTGCCAGCAGCTTACGGACAGGGCCGAACACCGGGGAGCTGTTTTTT. It yields the protein CASSLRTGPNTGELFF.

The CDR3 loop is CASSWDTGNEQFF. The CDR3 DNA reads as TGCGCCAGCAGCTGGGACACCGGCAATGAGCAGTTCTTC. The rearrangement links TRBV5-1 to TRBJ2-1; D may be TRBD1 (6 bases). Trimming took off 3 bases at V and 6 bases at J, with 10 bases between the two ends. Per germline, CDR1 SGHRS and CDR2 YFSETQ. The CDR3 has 13 amino acids.

The rearrangement links TRBV2 to TRBJ2-3; 7 bases agree with TRBD1. Germline values: CDR1 SNHLY, CDR2 FYNNEI. Trimming cost V 7 bases and J 3 bases; bases outside gene matches: 7. The length of the CDR3 is 14 residues. CDR3 sequence reads: CASNPGQPTDTQYF. The CDR3 DNA reads TGTGCCAGCAACCCGGGACAGCCTACAGATACGCAGTATTTT.

This chain connects TRBV6-5 to TRBJ2-1; weak D call: TRBD2 (6 bases). Germline CDR1 is MNHEY and CDR2 is SVGAGI. Trimming cost V 6 bases and J 10 bases, with 22 bases left between them. The CDR3 extends over 15 amino acids. The DNA of the CDR3 is TGTGCCAGCAGCCAGGGATGGGGGGAGGACCCCGAGCAGTTCTTC. It specifies CASSQGWGEDPEQFF.

The rearrangement uses TRBV5-6 and TRBJ2-3, with TRBD2 matching 13 bases. The CDR3 covers 17 residues. Trimming removed 1 base from V and 3 bases from J; junction bases left unmatched: 5. Germline V gene data show CDR1 as SGHDT and CDR2 as YYEEEE. The CDR3 here is CASSLSGLAGVTDTQYF. The CDR3 region has the DNA TGTGCCAGCAGCTTGTCAGGACTAGCGGGAGTAACAGATACGCAGTATTTT.

In nucleotides, the CDR3 is TGTGCCAGCAGCCACCAAGCGGGAGAGGGTTACAATGAGCAGTTCTTC. Translation gives CASSHQAGEGYNEQFF. J is TRBJ2-1 and V is TRBV5-6; 8 nucleotides agree with TRBD2. The CDR3 extends over 16 amino acids. Germline CDR1 and CDR2: SGHDT and YYEEEE. J gave up 4 bases and V 4 bases, and 10 bases lay outside the gene matches.